This note documents a single T cell receptor beta chain sequence. It lacks a known antigen. Base qualities are not at hand, and no much larger clone is one base apart. The immunoSEQ Assay was used to sequence TCR beta CDR3 regions from DNA. The study's own analysis went as follows. To compute T cell density, TCR beta template counts were normalized to usable DNA, which was estimated by amplifying housekeeping genes. Using the preseqR package, richness was estimated by extrapolating to 120,000 templates for tissue samples and 400,000 templates for PBMC samples. Clonality was defined as one minus Pielou's evenness. Tissue-enriched TCRs were identified by differential abundance testing using productive amino-acid clonotypes, minimum total count 5 and alpha 0.1. The Jaccard Index and the Morisita Overlap Index were used to quantify repertoire overlap between compartments. GLIPH grouped TCR beta CDR3s together with public tetramer-defined viral CDR3s, and a viral motif had to include at least three viral sequences and also show V-gene enrichment. The table comes from immuneACCESS by way of TCRdb, which keeps in-frame sequences with V and J called. Part of the clones is missing from these tables; in studies checked, under half for an unresolved V gene and the rest for unknown reasons. V and J calls and clone size are those listed in that table; D and trimming were worked out from the DNA. Across this sample there are about 34,000 clones, with more than 70% seen only once. The ten largest clonotypes hold 4% to 4.5% of the sample.

The germline V gene (reference sequence) sets CDR1 to SEHNR and CDR2 to FQNEAQ. V loses 2 bases of germline sequence and J loses 0 bases, and the interval between the two ends is 4 bases. The CDR3, cysteine through phenylalanine, is 13 amino acids long. Of the read, only the CDR3 DNA is kept; its 39 bases are in frame from base 1. At diagnosis, peripheral blood, uninvolved tumor-adjacent lung and tumor were collected and were preserved as a mix of fresh-frozen and FFPE material. For TCR repertoire profiling, the blood samples were analyzed as peripheral blood mononuclear cells. These data are taken from a study of T cells in localized non-small cell lung cancer (TCRdb year 2020). Background for the entire study: The study analyzed T cell repertoires of roughly 220 early-stage NSCLC patients, comparing tumors and uninvolved tumor-adjacent lungs. The cohort consisted of around 250 treatment-naive NSCLC patients whose localized lung tumors had been resected. Of the NSCLC patients, fewer than 150 were male and roughly 100 were female, and the mean age was around 70 years.

The paper's findings and limits, for the study overall: A median of around 60 of the top 100 tumor clones turned up in the paired uninvolved adjacent lung, and 28 of those clones also ranked among the top 100 of that same adjacent lung. Because multi-region tumor sequencing was not done, intratumor heterogeneity could not be ruled out. Longer overall survival was associated with higher T cell density in blood, whereas shorter survival was associated with higher clonality in adjacent lung. Because the study design was exploratory, TCR variables were selected using unadjusted p-values without false-discovery rate correction. Uninvolved tumor-adjacent lung showed the highest T cell clonality, higher than tumor, which suggests more focused antigenic responses in the adjacent lung.

The sequence was collected from a woman aged 35 to 70 with stage I lung adenocarcinoma. Sequencing was performed on peripheral blood, taken before any cancer treatment. This chain is built from TRBV7-9 and TRBJ1-1; no D gene can be assigned with confidence. The encoded CDR3 is CASSLRMNTEAFF. The bases are TGTGCCAGCAGCTTAAGGATGAACACTGAAGCTTTCTTT.